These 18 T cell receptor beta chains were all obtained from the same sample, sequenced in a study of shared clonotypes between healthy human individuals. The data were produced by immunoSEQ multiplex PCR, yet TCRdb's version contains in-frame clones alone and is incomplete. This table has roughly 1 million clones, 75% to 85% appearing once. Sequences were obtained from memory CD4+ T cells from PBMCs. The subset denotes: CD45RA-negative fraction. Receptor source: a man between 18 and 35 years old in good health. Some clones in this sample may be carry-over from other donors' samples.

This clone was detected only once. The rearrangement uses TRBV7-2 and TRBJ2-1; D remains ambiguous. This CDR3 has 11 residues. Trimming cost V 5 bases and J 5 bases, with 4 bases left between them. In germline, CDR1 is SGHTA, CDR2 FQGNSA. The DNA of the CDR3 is TGTGCCAGCAGCCCCGACAATGAGCAGTTCTTC. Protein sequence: CASSPDNEQFF.

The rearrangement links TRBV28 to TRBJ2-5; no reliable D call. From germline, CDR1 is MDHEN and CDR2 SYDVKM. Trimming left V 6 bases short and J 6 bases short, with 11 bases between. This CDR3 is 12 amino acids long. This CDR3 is CASSEVVKTQYF. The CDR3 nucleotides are TGTGCCAGCAGCGAAGTTGTAAAGACCCAGTACTTC.

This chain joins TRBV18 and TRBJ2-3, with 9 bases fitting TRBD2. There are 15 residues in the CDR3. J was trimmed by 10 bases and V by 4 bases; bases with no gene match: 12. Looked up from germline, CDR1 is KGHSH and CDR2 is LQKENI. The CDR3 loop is CASSLPGTSSIPQYF. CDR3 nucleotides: TGTGCCAGCTCACTACCTGGGACTAGCAGTATTCCGCAGTATTTT. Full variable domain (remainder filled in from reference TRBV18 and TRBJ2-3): NAGVMQNPRHLVRRRGQEARLRCSPMKGHSHVYWYRQLPEEGLKFMVYLQKENIIDESGMPKERFSAEFPKEGPSILRIQQVVRGDSAAYFCASSLPGTSSIPQYFGPGTRLTVL.

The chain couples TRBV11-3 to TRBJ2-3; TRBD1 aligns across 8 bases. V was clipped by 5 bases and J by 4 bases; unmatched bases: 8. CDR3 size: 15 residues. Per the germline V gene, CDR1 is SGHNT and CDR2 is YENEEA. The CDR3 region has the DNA TGTGCCAGCAGCCTCAGGGGGCCTGGCTCAGATACGCAGTATTTT. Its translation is CASSLRGPGSDTQYF.

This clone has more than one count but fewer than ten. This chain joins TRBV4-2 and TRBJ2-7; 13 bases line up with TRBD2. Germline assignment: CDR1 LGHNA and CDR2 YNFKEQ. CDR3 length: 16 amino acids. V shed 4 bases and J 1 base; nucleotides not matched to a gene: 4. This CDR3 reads CASSLGLAGVSYEQYF. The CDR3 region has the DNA TGTGCCAGCAGCCTCGGACTAGCGGGAGTGTCCTACGAGCAGTACTTC.

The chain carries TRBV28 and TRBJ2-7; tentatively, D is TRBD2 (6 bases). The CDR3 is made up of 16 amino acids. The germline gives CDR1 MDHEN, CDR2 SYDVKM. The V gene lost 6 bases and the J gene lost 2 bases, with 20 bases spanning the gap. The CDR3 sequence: CASSQGDRTGAYEQYF. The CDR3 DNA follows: TGTGCCAGCAGCCAAGGGGACCGGACGGGAGCCTACGAGCAGTACTTC.

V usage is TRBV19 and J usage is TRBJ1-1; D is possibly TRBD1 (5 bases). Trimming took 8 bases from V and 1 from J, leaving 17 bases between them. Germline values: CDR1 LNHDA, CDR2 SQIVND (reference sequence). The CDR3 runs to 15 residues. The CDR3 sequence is CASSAGGTANTEAFF. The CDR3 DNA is TGTGCCAGTTCTGCCGGGGGGACGGCGAACACTGAAGCTTTCTTT.

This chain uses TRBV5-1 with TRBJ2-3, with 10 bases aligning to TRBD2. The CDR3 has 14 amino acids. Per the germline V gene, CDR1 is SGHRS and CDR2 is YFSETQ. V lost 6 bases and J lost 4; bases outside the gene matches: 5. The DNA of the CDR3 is TGCGCCAGCACCCCGCTAGCGGGGGCAGATACGCAGTATTTT. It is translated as CASTPLAGADTQYF. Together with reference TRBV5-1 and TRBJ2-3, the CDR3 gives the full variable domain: KAGVTQTPRYLIKTRGQQVTLSCSPISGHRSVSWYQQTPGQGLQFLFEYFSETQRNKGNFPGRFSGRQFSNSRSEMNVSTLELGDSALYLCASTPLAGADTQYFGPGTRLTVL.

The CDR3 sequence is CASSQGFAGGDEQYF. DNA of the CDR3: TGCGCCAGCAGCCAAGGATTCGCTGGGGGGGACGAGCAGTACTTC. The gene calls are TRBV4-1 and TRBJ2-7; 7 nucleotides match TRBD2. Germline lookup yields CDR1 MGHRA and CDR2 YSYEKL. Losses at the gene ends were 1 base for V and 5 bases for J; bases not matched to a gene: 8. The CDR3 extends over 15 amino acids.

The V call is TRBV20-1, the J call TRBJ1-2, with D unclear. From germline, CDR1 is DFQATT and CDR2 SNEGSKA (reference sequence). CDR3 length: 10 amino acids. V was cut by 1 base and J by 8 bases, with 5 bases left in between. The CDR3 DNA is TGCAGTGCTAGAGTCCGCGGCTACACCTTC. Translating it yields CSARVRGYTF.

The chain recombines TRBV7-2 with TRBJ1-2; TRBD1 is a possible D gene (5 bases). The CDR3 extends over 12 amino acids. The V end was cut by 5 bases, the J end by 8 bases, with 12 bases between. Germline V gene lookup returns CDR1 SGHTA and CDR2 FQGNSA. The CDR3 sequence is CASSTLRDGYTF. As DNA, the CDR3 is TGTGCCAGCAGCACCCTTCGGGACGGCTACACCTTC. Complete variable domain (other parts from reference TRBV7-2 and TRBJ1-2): GAGVSQSPSNKVTEKGKDVELRCDPISGHTALYWYRQSLGQGLEFLIYFQGNSAPDKSGLPSDRFSAERTGGSVSTLTIQRTQQEDSAVYLCASSTLRDGYTFGSGTRLTVV.

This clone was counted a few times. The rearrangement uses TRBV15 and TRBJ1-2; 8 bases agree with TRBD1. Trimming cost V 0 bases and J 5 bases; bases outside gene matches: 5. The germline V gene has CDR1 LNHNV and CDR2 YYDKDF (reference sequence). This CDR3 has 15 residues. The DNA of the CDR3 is TGTGCCACCAGCAGAGAACAGGGACAGGCATATGGCTACACCTTC. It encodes CATSREQGQAYGYTF.

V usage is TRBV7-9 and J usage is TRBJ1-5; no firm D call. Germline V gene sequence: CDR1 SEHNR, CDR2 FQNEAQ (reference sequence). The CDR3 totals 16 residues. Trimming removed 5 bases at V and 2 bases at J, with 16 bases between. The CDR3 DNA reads TGTGCCAGCAGCCTCAAGATTGTGGGCGGCAATCAGCCCCAGCATTTT. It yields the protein CASSLKIVGGNQPQHF.

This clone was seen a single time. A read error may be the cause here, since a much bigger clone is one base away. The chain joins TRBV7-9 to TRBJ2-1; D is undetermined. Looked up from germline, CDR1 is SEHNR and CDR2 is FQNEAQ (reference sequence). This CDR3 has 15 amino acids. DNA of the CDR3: TGTGTCAGCAGCTCAAAAGGACCAGGCGGCAATGAGCAGTTCTTC. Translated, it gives CVSSSKGPGGNEQFF.

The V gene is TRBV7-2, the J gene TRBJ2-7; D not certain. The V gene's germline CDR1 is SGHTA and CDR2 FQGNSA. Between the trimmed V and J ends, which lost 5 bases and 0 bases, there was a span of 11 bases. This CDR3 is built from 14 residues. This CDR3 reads CASSRDSYSYEQYF. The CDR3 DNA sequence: TGTGCCAGCAGCCGTGACTCTTACTCCTACGAGCAGTACTTC.

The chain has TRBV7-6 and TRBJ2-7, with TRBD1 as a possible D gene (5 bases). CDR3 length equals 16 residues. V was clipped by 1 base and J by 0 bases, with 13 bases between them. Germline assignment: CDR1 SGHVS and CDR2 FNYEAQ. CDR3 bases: TGTGCCAGCAGCTTAGACGGACAAGGGAACTCCTACGAGCAGTACTTC. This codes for CASSLDGQGNSYEQYF.

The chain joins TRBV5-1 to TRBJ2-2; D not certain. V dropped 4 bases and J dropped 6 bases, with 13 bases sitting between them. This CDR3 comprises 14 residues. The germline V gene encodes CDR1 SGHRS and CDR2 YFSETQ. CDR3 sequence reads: CASSATQASGELFF. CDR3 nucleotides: TGCGCCAGCAGCGCCACTCAGGCGTCCGGGGAGCTGTTTTTT.

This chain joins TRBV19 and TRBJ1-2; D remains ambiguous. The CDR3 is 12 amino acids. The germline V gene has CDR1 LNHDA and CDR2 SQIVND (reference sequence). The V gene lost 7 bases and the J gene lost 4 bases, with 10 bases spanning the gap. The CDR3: CASTRWGYGYTF. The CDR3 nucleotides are TGTGCCAGTACCCGGTGGGGCTATGGCTACACCTTC.